These 22 T cell receptor beta chains share one sample of origin, sequenced in a study of CD8+ T cells in alopecia areata. The treatment here: oral pan-JAK inhibitor, 5-10 mg twice daily. After isolation, RNA underwent reverse transcription to generate cDNA as the sequencing template. Generated by immunoSEQ multiplex PCR, the TCRdb table keeps only in-frame clones and is missing some. The sample holds under 200,000 clones; 65% are singletons and the top ten take 0.75% to 0.95%. The sequences come from CD4+ T cells sorted from blood, collected at week 4, from a patient treated with tofacitinib. These receptor sequences come from a human donor with alopecia areata.

The sample holds one count of this clone. The chain couples TRBV4-2 to TRBJ2-5; D is perhaps TRBD1 (5 bases). V shed 8 bases and J shed 3 bases, with 13 bases lying between them. The CDR3 runs to 13 residues. Per the germline V gene, CDR1 is LGHNA and CDR2 is YNFKEQ. CDR3 sequence: CASGHRAEETQYF. The CDR3 DNA follows: TGTGCCAGCGGACATAGGGCCGAAGAGACCCAGTACTTC.

The gene calls are TRBV4-2 and TRBJ2-3, with a possible D match to TRBD2 (6 bases). The CDR3 has 14 residues. V was pared by 0 bases and J by 3 bases, with 7 bases between. Germline-derived CDR1 and CDR2 are LGHNA and YNFKEQ. CDR3 DNA sequence: TGTGCCAGCAGCCAAGAGCGGGGAACAGATACGCAGTATTTT. It is translated as CASSQERGTDTQYF.

The rearrangement links TRBV23-1 to TRBJ2-2; 7 bases line up with TRBD1. TRBV23-1 is placed among ORFs of uncertain function. J gave up 0 bases and V 0 bases, and 4 bases lay outside the gene matches. The CDR3 consists of 17 residues. CDR3 sequence: CASSQSDDRANTGELFF. In DNA, the CDR3 is TGCGCCAGCAGTCAATCCGACGACAGGGCGAACACCGGGGAGCTGTTTTTT.

The chain joins TRBV6-5 to TRBJ2-3, with D unclear. The CDR3 extends over 13 amino acids. V lost 2 bases and J lost 6, with 9 bases in between. Germline CDR1 MNHEY, CDR2 SVGAGI. The CDR3 bases are TGTGCCAGCAGTTACCAGATGGGGGATACGCAGTATTTT. Translated, it gives CASSYQMGDTQYF.

CDR3 residues: CASSPQGGRNQPQHF. The CDR3 bases are TGTGCCAGCAGCCCGCAGGGGGGCAGAAATCAGCCCCAGCATTTT. The chain uses TRBV7-8 and TRBJ1-5, with 7 bases identical to TRBD1. The CDR3 is 15 amino acids. Germline V gene sequence: CDR1 SGHVS, CDR2 FQNEAQ. Trimming took 5 bases from V and 4 from J; bases not matched to a gene: 8.

The chain links TRBV29-1 to TRBJ1-1, with TRBD1 matching 7 bases. CDR1 and CDR2 from the germline V gene are SQVTM and ANQGSEA. J was trimmed by 5 bases and V by 7 bases; bases with no gene match: 7. The CDR3 covers 12 residues. CDR3 loop: CSGAAGGTEAFF. In DNA, the CDR3 is TGCAGCGGGGCCGCAGGGGGGACTGAAGCTTTCTTT.

This chain connects TRBV7-2 to TRBJ1-5; 8 bases agree with TRBD1. Germline lookup yields CDR1 SGHTA and CDR2 FQGNSA. The CDR3 has 15 residues. V lost 3 bases to trimming and J lost 7 bases; unmatched junction nucleotides: 8. The CDR3 reads CASSLDRVEGQPQHF. The DNA of the CDR3 is TGTGCCAGCAGCTTGGACAGGGTGGAAGGGCAGCCCCAGCATTTT.

The chain links TRBV29-1 to TRBJ2-1; no reliable D call. The V and J ends lost 7 bases and 0 bases respectively, with 7 bases between them. Germline assignment: CDR1 SQVTM and CDR2 ANQGSEA. The CDR3 is 12 residues long. The CDR3 nucleotides are TGCAGCGGGGGAAGCTCCTACAATGAGCAGTTCTTC. Translating it yields CSGGSSYNEQFF.

The CDR3 protein is CASSPDQDTEAFF. The CDR3 DNA follows: TGCGCCAGCAGCCCAGACCAGGACACTGAAGCTTTCTTT. V usage is TRBV4-3 and J usage is TRBJ1-1; no clear D gene. Germline loops: CDR1 LGHNA, CDR2 YSLEER. V lost 4 bases to trimming and J lost 3 bases, with 9 bases between them. The CDR3 covers 13 residues.

The chain carries TRBV4-1 and TRBJ2-3; the match to TRBD2 covers 11 bases. The ends lost 4 bases at V and 5 bases at J; junction bases unmatched: 2. Per germline, CDR1 MGHRA and CDR2 YSYEKL. The CDR3 contains 14 residues. The CDR3: CASSPSGGRDTQYF. The DNA for the CDR3 is TGCGCCAGCAGCCCTAGCGGGGGGCGAGATACGCAGTATTTT.

V and J are TRBV5-1 and TRBJ2-6, with D perhaps matching TRBD2 (6 bases). This CDR3 spans 17 amino acids. Germline CDR1 and CDR2: SGHRS and YFSETQ. V was trimmed by 5 bases and J by 1 base, leaving 16 bases between them. The CDR3 bases are TGCGCCAGCAGGGAAAGCGGGCCGGATTCTGGGGCCAACGTCCTGACTTTC. Protein product: CASRESGPDSGANVLTF.

The gene calls are TRBV25-1 and TRBJ1-3, with D hard to call. Germline V gene sequence: CDR1 MGHDK, CDR2 SYGVNS. V was pared by 0 bases and J by 0 bases, with 6 bases between. This CDR3 comprises 15 residues. CDR3 in DNA: TGTGCCAGCAGTGAATACAGGTCCTCTGGAAACACCATATATTTT. It specifies CASSEYRSSGNTIYF.

The rearrangement uses TRBV30 and TRBJ2-7; possible D gene TRBD1, 6 bases. The CDR3 is 14 amino acids. The germline gives CDR1 GTSNPN, CDR2 SVGIG (reference sequence). The germline V and J ends were trimmed by 3 bases and 3 bases, with 15 bases remaining between them. The CDR3 nucleotides are TGTGCCTGGAGCTATTTCTTAGGGGGCTACGAGCAGTACTTC. Translating gives CAWSYFLGGYEQYF.

This chain joins TRBV5-1 and TRBJ1-1; D is possibly TRBD1 (5 bases). V lost 0 bases, J lost 6 bases, and 9 bases lay in between. The CDR3 length is 13 residues. CDR1 is SGHRS, CDR2 YFSETQ, per germline. The CDR3 reads CASSLERGAEAFF. CDR3 sequence (DNA): TGCGCCAGCAGCTTGGAGCGGGGCGCTGAAGCTTTCTTT.

This clone was seen only once. The J gene is TRBJ1-1, the V gene TRBV29-1; D is perhaps TRBD1 (6 bases). The CDR3 loop spans 14 amino acids. Trimming removed 3 bases from V and 1 base from J, with 12 bases in between. The germline CDR1 and CDR2 sequences are SQVTM and ANQGSEA. CDR3 loop: CSVDGGGENTEAFF. In nucleotides, the CDR3 is TGCAGCGTTGATGGGGGGGGCGAGAACACTGAAGCTTTCTTT.

This chain links TRBV7-3 with TRBJ1-1; D is unresolved. Deletions cut 4 bases from V and 4 bases from J, with 10 bases between. The germline V gene encodes CDR1 SGHTA and CDR2 FQGTGA. The CDR3 totals 13 residues. The CDR3 reads CASSSLVGTEAFF. CDR3 coding DNA: TGTGCCAGCAGCTCCTTGGTTGGCACTGAAGCTTTCTTT.

The J gene is TRBJ2-4, the V gene TRBV6-1, with D hard to call. Looked up from germline, CDR1 is MNHNS and CDR2 is SASEGT. The CDR3 covers 13 residues. V lost 3 bases and J lost 8, with 11 bases in between. CDR3 DNA sequence: TGTGCCAGCAGTGACCGGGCCTCTTACATTCAGTACTTC. This encodes CASSDRASYIQYF.

With respect to this clone: One junction end disagrees with the germline gene, perhaps due to a read error. The chain has TRBV5-6 and TRBJ1-5, with D hard to call. The germline gives CDR1 SGHDT, CDR2 YYEEEE. The CDR3 has 16 amino acids. CDR3 loop: CANSSLRQPYNQPQHF. In DNA form, the CDR3 reads TGTGCCAACAGCTCCCTCCGACAACCTTACAATCAGCCCCAGCATTTT.

This clone was picked up a small number of times. The CDR3, as DNA: TGTGCCAGCAGCTACTCATCCGGGACAGGGGGAATTTCACCCCTCCACTTT. This gives the protein CASSYSSGTGGISPLHF. The chain links TRBV11-1 to TRBJ1-6; TRBD1 matches 11 bases. CDR1 and CDR2 (germline): SGHAT, FQDESV (reference sequence). Losses at the gene ends were 4 bases for V and 9 bases for J; bases not matched to a gene: 11. CDR3 size: 17 residues.

The chain joins TRBV14 to TRBJ2-7, with no clear D. This CDR3 spans 11 amino acids. Per the germline V gene, CDR1 is SGHDN and CDR2 is FVKESK. The ends were cut back, 4 bases at V and 7 bases at J, with 8 bases in the middle. CDR3 nucleotides: TGTGCCAGCAGCCTGACACGGGAGCAGTACTTC. Translation: CASSLTREQYF.

The CDR3 coding sequence is TGTGCCAGCAGGCGACAGGTCCTAAGCTCCTATAATTCACCCCTCCACTTT. Its protein product is CASRRQVLSSYNSPLHF. This sequence joins TRBV27 and TRBJ1-6; possible D gene TRBD1, 6 bases. The CDR3 is 17 amino acids. The germline gives CDR1 MNHEY, CDR2 SMNVEV (reference sequence). The V end was cut by 6 bases, the J end by 0 bases, with 15 bases between.

The V and J genes are TRBV30 and TRBJ2-7; no definite D call. The CDR3 totals 15 residues. V was pared by 0 bases and J by 2 bases, with 14 bases between. Germline CDR1 reads GTSNPN; CDR2 reads SVGIG (reference sequence). This CDR3 is CAWSVLGRTAYEQYF. CDR3 coding DNA: TGTGCCTGGAGTGTACTGGGCAGGACCGCCTACGAGCAGTACTTC.